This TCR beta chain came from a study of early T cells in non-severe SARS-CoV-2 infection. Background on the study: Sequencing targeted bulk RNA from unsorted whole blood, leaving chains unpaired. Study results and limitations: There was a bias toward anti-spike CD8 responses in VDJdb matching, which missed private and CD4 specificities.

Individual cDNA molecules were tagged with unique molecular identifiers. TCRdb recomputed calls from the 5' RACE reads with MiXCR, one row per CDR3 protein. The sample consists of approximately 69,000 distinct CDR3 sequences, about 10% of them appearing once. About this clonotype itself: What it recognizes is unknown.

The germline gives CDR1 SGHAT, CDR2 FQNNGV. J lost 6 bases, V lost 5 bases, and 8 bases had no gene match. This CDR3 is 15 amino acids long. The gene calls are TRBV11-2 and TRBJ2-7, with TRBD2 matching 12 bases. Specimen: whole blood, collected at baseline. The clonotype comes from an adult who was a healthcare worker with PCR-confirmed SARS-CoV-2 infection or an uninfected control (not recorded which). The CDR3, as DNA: TGTGCCAGCAGCCCTGGACTAGCGGGACGTAGCGAGCAGTACTTC. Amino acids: CASSPGLAGRSEQYF.